These T cell receptor beta chains were read from a single sample in a study of T cell changes during pregnancy in multiple sclerosis. Measured with immunoSEQ multiplex PCR; TCRdb has only the in-frame clones, and not every one. The table includes some 73,000 clones, over 80% detected once. Here the sequenced sample was peripheral blood, taken in the third trimester of pregnancy. The receptors derive from a female donor in good health, enrolled as a control in a pregnancy study. CDR3s include the opening cysteine and the closing phenylalanine or tryptophan. D genes are given only for firm matches. Some rows mark clone size as missing; the rest say once, few, many or name a class of expanded clone.

abundance | d_gene | j_gene | v_gene | CDR3aa | CDR3nt
NA | TRBD1 | TRBJ2-7 | TRBV4-3 | CASSQEPGQDGLILREQYF | TGCGCCAGCAGCCAGGAACCGGGACAGGACGGACTTATACTCCGGGAGCAGTACTTC
NA | NA | TRBJ1-1 | TRBV5-1 | CASRPPGMPTEAFF | TGCGCCAGCAGGCCCCCGGGGATGCCGACTGAAGCTTTCTTT
NA | NA | TRBJ1-2 | TRBV29-1 | CSVNRDGGGYTF | TGCAGCGTAAACAGGGACGGTGGTGGCTACACCTTC
NA | TRBD1 | TRBJ1-3 | TRBV28 | CASSGGTGYTIYF | TGTGCCAGCTCTGGCGGGACAGGGTATACCATATATTTT
NA | TRBD1 | TRBJ1-2 | TRBV28 | CASRTGGPIPSGYGYTF | TGTGCCAGCAGAACAGGGGGCCCTATCCCGTCTGGCTATGGCTACACCTTC
NA | NA | TRBJ1-4 | TRBV19 | CASSGTGMEKLFF | TGTGCCAGCAGCGGGACTGGTATGGAAAAACTGTTTTTT
NA | TRBD1 | TRBJ2-2 | TRBV5-4 | CASSLGQGNGELFF | TGTGCCAGCAGTCTGGGACAGGGGAACGGGGAGCTGTTTTTT
NA | NA | TRBJ1-4 | TRBV9 | CASSVDYSYGEKLFF | TGTGCCAGCAGCGTAGACTATTCCTACGGGGAAAAACTGTTTTTT
NA | NA | TRBJ1-6 | TRBV4-3 | CASSQDPGNSPLHF | TGCGCCAGCAGCCAAGACCCGGGAAATTCACCCCTCCACTTT
NA | NA | TRBJ1-6 | TRBV10-3 | CAISDRDNSPLHF | TGTGCCATCAGTGACAGGGATAATTCACCCCTCCACTTT
NA | NA | TRBJ1-2 | TRBV6-5 | CASSYSMWGRLGYTF | TGTGCCAGCAGTTACTCGATGTGGGGGCGCTTGGGCTACACCTTC
NA | NA | TRBJ2-7 | TRBV6-1 | CASTKARYEQYF | TGTGCCAGCACCAAAGCTAGGTACGAGCAGTACTTC
NA | TRBD1 | TRBJ2-3 | TRBV10-1 | CATAPGTATDTQYF | TGCGCCACCGCCCCCGGGACAGCCACAGATACGCAGTATTTT
NA | TRBD1 | TRBJ1-2 | TRBV7-6 | CASSSVDRVSYTF | TGTGCCAGCAGCTCAGTTGACAGGGTGAGCTACACCTTC
NA | TRBD2 | TRBJ2-1 | TRBV7-6 | CASSLVLAGVGDEQFF | TGTGCCAGCAGCTTAGTCCTAGCGGGAGTAGGGGATGAGCAGTTCTTC
NA | NA | TRBJ1-3 | TRBV29-1 | CSVLGEDAGNTIYF | TGCAGCGTCCTTGGGGAGGATGCTGGAAACACCATATATTTT
NA | NA | TRBJ1-5 | TRBV18 | CASSPGQGIQPQHF | TGTGCCAGCTCACCCGGACAAGGTATTCAGCCCCAGCATTTT
NA | TRBD1 | TRBJ2-7 | TRBV4-1 | CASSQGQGRNEQYF | TGCGCCAGCAGCCAAGGACAGGGCAGGAACGAGCAGTACTTC
NA | TRBD2 | TRBJ2-3 | TRBV6-4 | CASSDSGTSGVDTQYF | TGTGCCAGCAGTGACTCCGGGACTAGCGGTGTAGATACGCAGTATTTT
NA | TRBD1 | TRBJ2-1 | TRBV25-1 | CASTGQGAFNEQFF | TGTGCCAGCACAGGACAGGGGGCTTTCAATGAGCAGTTCTTC
NA | NA | TRBJ2-3 | TRBV5-1 | CASSLGLSTDTQYF | TGCGCCAGCAGCTTGGGACTCAGCACAGATACGCAGTATTTT
NA | TRBD1 | TRBJ1-2 | TRBV4-1 | CASSQGQGLSAKGYTF | TGCGCCAGCAGCCAAGGACAGGGGCTCTCGGCGAAGGGCTACACCTTC
NA | NA | TRBJ1-2 | TRBV4-2 | CASSQESLVREPNYGYTF | TGTGCCAGCAGCCAAGAAAGTCTCGTCCGGGAACCTAACTATGGCTACACCTTC
NA | TRBD2 | TRBJ2-1 | TRBV7-2 | CASSLGLVVYNEQFF | TGTGCCAGCAGCCTAGGACTAGTAGTTTACAATGAGCAGTTCTTC
NA | TRBD1 | TRBJ2-5 | TRBV28 | CASRIQGVGETQYF | TGTGCCAGCAGGATCCAGGGGGTTGGAGAGACCCAGTACTTC
NA | NA | TRBJ2-1 | TRBV7-3 | CASSLNQAGAYNEQFF | TGTGCCAGCAGCTTAAATCAGGCAGGGGCTTATAATGAGCAGTTCTTC
NA | NA | TRBJ2-7 | TRBV5-8 | CASSLVLKLTGSADEQYF | TGTGCCAGCAGCTTGGTCTTAAAGCTGACAGGTTCGGCCGACGAGCAGTACTTC
NA | TRBD1 | TRBJ2-3 | TRBV6-4 | CASSDDAGGTTDTQYF | TGTGCCAGCAGTGACGACGCAGGGGGAACCACAGATACGCAGTATTTT
NA | TRBD1 | TRBJ1-5 | TRBV28 | CASRVVSGGQGAWSNQPQHF | TGTGCCAGCAGAGTAGTCAGCGGCGGACAGGGGGCTTGGAGCAATCAGCCCCAGCATTTT
NA | TRBD1 | TRBJ1-5 | TRBV4-1 | CASSQDPWDRRNQPQHF | TGCGCCAGCAGCCAAGATCCGTGGGACAGGAGAAATCAGCCCCAGCATTTT
NA | TRBD1 | TRBJ2-1 | TRBV2 | CASTRDRFLYEQFF | TGTGCCAGCACCAGGGACAGGTTTCTATATGAGCAGTTCTTC
NA | NA | TRBJ1-1 | TRBV27 | CASSLFQGWMAFF | TGTGCCAGCAGTTTATTTCAGGGGTGGATGGCTTTCTTT
NA | NA | TRBJ2-1 | TRBV4-1 | CASSSRNNEQFF | TGCGCCAGCAGCTCGAGAAACAATGAGCAGTTCTTC
NA | TRBD1 | TRBJ1-2 | TRBV14 | CASSQGGQFRGGYTF | TGTGCCAGCAGCCAAGGGGGACAGTTCCGCGGGGGCTACACCTTC
NA | TRBD2 | TRBJ2-7 | TRBV2 | CASREIAGGYEQYF | TGTGCCAGCAGAGAGATAGCGGGCGGTTACGAGCAGTACTTC
NA | NA | TRBJ2-7 | TRBV7-8 | CASSLSTSGSYEQYF | TGTGCCAGCAGCTTAAGCACGTCGGGTTCCTACGAGCAGTACTTC
NA | NA | TRBJ1-1 | TRBV19 | CASRLGSGQNTEAFF | TGTGCCAGTAGGCTGGGGTCGGGACAGAACACTGAAGCTTTCTTT
NA | TRBD2 | TRBJ2-7 | TRBV29-1 | CSAKVGRGVSYEQYF | TGCAGCGCTAAAGTGGGGCGGGGGGTCTCCTACGAGCAGTACTTC
NA | NA | TRBJ2-3 | TRBV29-1 | CSPRGGLTDTQYF | TGCAGCCCGAGGGGGGGGCTAACAGATACGCAGTATTTT
NA | TRBD2 | TRBJ2-1 | TRBV19 | CASSRASGYNEQFF | TGTGCCAGTAGTAGGGCTAGCGGATACAATGAGCAGTTCTTC
NA | TRBD2 | TRBJ2-3 | TRBV4-3 | CASSPGTPGGADTQYF | TGCGCCAGCAGCCCCGGGACCCCGGGAGGGGCAGATACGCAGTATTTT
NA | NA | TRBJ1-6 | TRBV19 | CASSGTSYNSPLHF | TGTGCCAGTAGTGGGACAAGCTATAATTCACCCCTCCACTTT
NA | TRBD1 | TRBJ1-5 | TRBV28 | CASTANRGRGDQPQHF | TGTGCCAGCACCGCCAACAGGGGGCGCGGCGATCAGCCCCAGCATTTT
NA | NA | TRBJ2-7 | TRBV7-2 | CASSLAGPTYEQYF | TGTGCCAGCAGCTTAGCGGGGCCCACCTACGAGCAGTACTTC
once | NA | TRBJ2-1 | TRBV18 | CASSPNFGSYNEQFF | TGTGCCAGCTCACCAAATTTCGGCTCCTACAATGAGCAGTTCTTC
NA | NA | TRBJ2-3 | TRBV9 | CASSVGGLGTDTQYF | TGTGCCAGCAGCGTAGGAGGACTCGGCACAGATACGCAGTATTTT
NA | TRBD1 | TRBJ1-6 | TRBV5-6 | CASSPYSGQGVGSPLHF | TGTGCCAGCAGCCCGTACTCGGGACAGGGAGTAGGTTCACCCCTCCACTTT